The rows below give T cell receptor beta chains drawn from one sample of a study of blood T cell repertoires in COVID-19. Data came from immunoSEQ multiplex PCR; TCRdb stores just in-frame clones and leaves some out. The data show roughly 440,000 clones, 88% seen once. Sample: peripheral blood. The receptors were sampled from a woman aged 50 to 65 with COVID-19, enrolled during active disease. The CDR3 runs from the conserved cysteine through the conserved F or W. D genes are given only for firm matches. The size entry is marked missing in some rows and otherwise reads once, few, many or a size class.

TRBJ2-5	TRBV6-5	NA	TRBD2	TGTGCCAGCAGAGGACTAGGTCCTGAGACCCAGTACTTC	CASRGLGPETQYF
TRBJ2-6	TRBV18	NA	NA	TGTGCCAGCTCACTAATGACAGTTGGGGCCAACGTCCTGACTTTC	CASSLMTVGANVLTF
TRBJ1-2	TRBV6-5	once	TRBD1	TGTGCCAGCGGGGGACAGGAGAACTATGGCTACACCTTC	CASGGQENYGYTF
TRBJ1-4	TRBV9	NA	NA	TGTGCCAGCAGCGTAGAGGGGGGGCTTTATGAAAAACTGTTTTTT	CASSVEGGLYEKLFF
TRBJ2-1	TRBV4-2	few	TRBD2	TGTGCCAGCACGCGGGGGAGCTCCTACAATGAGCAGTTCTTC	CASTRGSSYNEQFF
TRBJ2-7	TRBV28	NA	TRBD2	TGTGCCAGCAGCGGACTAGCTGGGCCTTACGAGCAGTACTTC	CASSGLAGPYEQYF
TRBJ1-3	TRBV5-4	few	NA	TGTGCCAGCAGCTTGGGAGGGACTGGAAACACCATATATTTT	CASSLGGTGNTIYF
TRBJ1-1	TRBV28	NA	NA	TGTGCCACCAAGGGAGTGGGAGGGGGAACTGAAGCTTTCTTT	CATKGVGGGTEAFF
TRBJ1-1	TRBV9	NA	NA	TGTGCCAGCAGCGAAAGATCTAGATCTGAAGCTTTCTTT	CASSERSRSEAFF
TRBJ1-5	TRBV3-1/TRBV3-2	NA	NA	TGTGCCAGCAGCCCAGGGTTTGGCAATCAGCCCCAGCATTTT	CASSPGFGNQPQHF
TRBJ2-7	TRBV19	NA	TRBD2	TGTGCCAGTAGTAACCGACTAGCGGGGGATAGCTCCTACGAGCAGTACTTC	CASSNRLAGDSSYEQYF
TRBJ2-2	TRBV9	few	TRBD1	TGTGCCAGCAGCGCACCCCAGGGGGCCGGGGAGCTGTTTTTT	CASSAPQGAGELFF
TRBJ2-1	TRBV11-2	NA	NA	TGTGCCAGCAGCAAAGCAGGACTTTTGACCAATGAGCAGTTCTTC	CASSKAGLLTNEQFF
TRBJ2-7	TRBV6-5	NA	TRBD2	TGTGCCAGCAGCACCCCGGGAGGAGAGGACGAGCAGTACTTC	CASSTPGGEDEQYF
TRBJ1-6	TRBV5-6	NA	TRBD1	TGTGCCAGCAGCACGAGACAGGGACCGGGTTCACCCCTCCACTTT	CASSTRQGPGSPLHF
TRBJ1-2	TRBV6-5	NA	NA	TGTGCCAGCAGTTACCGGAGGGGGGGCGCGGACTATGGCTACACCTTC	CASSYRRGGADYGYTF